These 25 T cell receptor beta chains were all obtained from the same sample, sequenced in a study of CD8+CD57+ T cells in acquired aplastic anemia. Both TCR beta VDJ combination and CDR3 sequence profiling were carried out. Genomic DNA was the template for this profiling. Each CDR3 protein gets one entry after TCRdb re-called the reads with MiXCR. Of 110,000 or so distinct CDR3 sequences in the sample, approximately 48% were seen once. Sequenced material: sorted CD4+, CD8+, or CD8+CD57+ T cells (not recorded which) from PBMCs. These receptors came from a human donor in good health, serving as a control.

CDR3 loop: CASSGSGYSSYNEQFF. The CDR3 DNA reads TGTGCCAGCAGTGGATCAGGGTATAGCTCCTACAATGAGCAGTTCTTC. This sequence joins TRBV2 and TRBJ2-1; D is perhaps TRBD1 (5 bases). V was trimmed by 4 bases and J by 0 bases, leaving 13 bases between them. Per germline, CDR1 SNHLY and CDR2 FYNNEI. CDR3 length: 16 amino acids.

The J gene is TRBJ2-5, the V gene TRBV7-3; 14 nucleotides line up with TRBD2. The V gene end was trimmed by 7 bases and the J gene end by 2 bases; junction bases not matched to a gene: 9. Germline loops: CDR1 SGHTA, CDR2 FQGTGA. This CDR3 region has 17 residues. CDR3 loop: CASTPTSGGGIQETQYF. In DNA form, the CDR3 reads TGTGCCAGCACCCCGACTAGCGGGGGGGGCATACAAGAGACCCAGTACTTC.

The genes are TRBV10-3 and TRBJ1-1; unclear D gene. The germline V and J ends were trimmed by 1 base and 1 base, with 7 bases remaining between them. This CDR3 has 14 amino acids. From germline, CDR1 is ENHRY and CDR2 SYGVKD. The CDR3 reads CAISEYTANTEAFF. The CDR3 region has the DNA TGTGCCATCAGTGAGTATACAGCGAACACTGAAGCTTTCTTT.

The V call is TRBV20-1, the J call TRBJ2-1; D is undetermined. CDR1 is DFQATT and CDR2 is SNEGSKA in the germline V gene (reference sequence). The CDR3 loop spans 13 amino acids. The V end lost 0 bases, the J end lost 8 bases, and 11 bases lay between the germline ends. CDR3 coding DNA: TGCAGTGCTAGAGATTATACAACGTATGAGCAGTTCTTC. Translated, it gives CSARDYTTYEQFF.

For this clonotype: A much bigger clone sits one base away, suggesting this may be a read error. The chain recombines TRBV4-1 with TRBJ1-2; a possible D gene is TRBD1 (6 bases). Germline CDR1 reads MGHRA; CDR2 reads YSYEKL. The CDR3 is 16 amino acids. CDR3 in DNA: TGCGCCAGCAGCCCCCTAGGGGGACGGGAGGATGATGGCTGCACCTTC. It is translated as CASSPLGGREDDGCTF.

This clonotype turned up a few times. This chain uses TRBV25-1 with TRBJ2-7, with 8 bases matching TRBD2. V lost 8 bases, J lost 2 bases, and 8 bases stayed unmatched. From germline, CDR1 is MGHDK and CDR2 SYGVNS. CDR3 length: 14 amino acids. CDR3 protein: CASSATGGTYEQYF. The CDR3, as DNA: TGTGCCAGCTCCGCGACGGGGGGGACCTACGAGCAGTACTTC.

The rearrangement links TRBV6-1 to TRBJ2-7, with 10 bases that match TRBD1. CDR3 length equals 14 residues. Germline V lookup: CDR1 MNHNS, CDR2 SASEGT. The junction had 9 bases not matched to a gene; V was cut back by 7 bases and J by 6 bases. The CDR3 DNA sequence: TGTGCCAGCAACCGGAGGACAGGGGGACGCGAGCAGTACTTC. It translates to CASNRRTGGREQYF.

This clonotype was detected a few times. The genes are TRBV10-3 and TRBJ2-7, with D possibly being TRBD1 (5 bases). Trimming removed 3 bases from V and 2 bases from J, with 8 bases in between. The CDR3 runs 13 residues. Germline CDR1 reads ENHRY; CDR2 reads SYGVKD. DNA for the CDR3: TGTGCCATCAGTGAAGGGGTAGCCTACGAGCAGTACGTC. This sequence encodes CAISEGVAYEQYV.

This clonotype was recorded many times. This rearrangement joins TRBV27 to TRBJ1-2, with a weak D call TRBD1 (5 bases). V lost 1 base and J 8 bases, leaving 23 bases between the germline ends. Germline V gene lookup returns CDR1 MNHEY and CDR2 SMNVEV (reference sequence). The CDR3 contains 17 residues. Written as DNA, the CDR3 is TGTGCCAGCAGTTTATACCCCCCAGGGCAGAACGATGGCGGCTACACCTTC. This translates into CASSLYPPGQNDGGYTF.

The J gene is TRBJ2-7, the V gene TRBV6-1; the D is unclear. The length of the CDR3 is 13 residues. Trimming took off 7 bases at V and 5 bases at J, with 15 bases between the two ends. Germline V gene sequence: CDR1 MNHNS, CDR2 SASEGT. CDR3 sequence (DNA): TGTGCCAGCAAAATACCAGGAGTCCACGAGCAGTACTTC. It codes for CASKIPGVHEQYF.

Note on this clonotype: A read error may explain this, as a much larger clone is one base away. The chain has TRBV5-8 and TRBJ1-1; a possible D gene is TRBD1 (6 bases). Trimming cost V 2 bases and J 4 bases, with 12 bases left between them. Germline CDR1 SGHTS, CDR2 YDEGEE. The CDR3 has 14 amino acids. The CDR3 DNA follows: TGTGCCAGCAGCTTTGGGGGCAAGGGCACTGAAGCTTTCTTT. This codes for CASSFGGKGTEAFF.

The rearrangement joins TRBV2 to TRBJ2-4; tentatively, D is TRBD2 (5 bases). CDR3 size: 15 residues. Trimming stripped 1 base from V and 6 bases from J, with 13 bases between. CDR1 and CDR2 from the germline V gene are SNHLY and FYNNEI. The CDR3 region has the DNA TGTGCCAGCAGTGAAGGGGATCCGAGGGTAAACATTCAGTACTTC. This sequence encodes CASSEGDPRVNIQYF.

This clonotype came up a few times. The CDR3: CASSQALSGGTDTQYF. The DNA for the CDR3 is TGTGCCAGCAGCCAAGCGTTGAGCGGGGGCACAGATACGCAGTATTTT. This chain uses TRBV3-1 with TRBJ2-3, with TRBD2 identical over 7 bases. CDR1 is LGHDT, CDR2 YNNKEL, per germline (reference sequence). Trimming took 1 base from V and 1 from J; bases not matched to a gene: 5. The CDR3 extends over 16 amino acids.

V is TRBV19 and J is TRBJ1-2, with a weak D call TRBD1 (5 bases). The germline V gene has CDR1 LNHDA and CDR2 SQIVND (reference sequence). Trimming shortened V by 5 bases and J by 6 bases, and 19 bases separated the two germline ends. The CDR3 spans 15 residues. CDR3 in DNA: TGTGCCAGTAGTGTGGTAGACCTGAGGGACCATGGCTACACCTTC. This translates into CASSVVDLRDHGYTF. Using reference TRBV19 and TRBJ1-2 for the parts outside the CDR3, the full variable domain is DGGITQSPKYLFRKEGQNVTLSCEQNLNHDAMYWYRQDPGQGLRLIYYSQIVNDFQKGDIAEGYSVSREKKESFPLTVTSAQKNPTAFYLCASSVVDLRDHGYTFGSGTRLTVV.

V usage is TRBV2 and J usage is TRBJ1-2, with D hard to call. The germline V and J ends were trimmed by 6 bases and 2 bases, with 10 bases remaining between them. CDR3 length equals 13 residues. Germline V gene sequence: CDR1 SNHLY, CDR2 FYNNEI. The CDR3 here is CASSDGLNYGYTF. In DNA, the CDR3 is TGTGCCAGCAGCGACGGCTTAAACTATGGCTACACCTTC.

The rearrangement uses TRBV27 and TRBJ2-1; 8 bases align to TRBD2. Germline values: CDR1 MNHEY, CDR2 SMNVEV (reference sequence). CDR3 size: 16 residues. Trimming took 5 bases from V and 3 from J; bases not matched to a gene: 9. This chain's CDR3 is CASSPDSGADYNEQFF. CDR3 nucleotides: TGTGCCAGCAGTCCGGATAGCGGGGCCGACTACAATGAGCAGTTCTTC.

The chain couples TRBV19 to TRBJ1-5, with D uncertain. The CDR3 sequence is 15 residues long. V was cut by 3 bases and J by 3 bases, with 12 bases left in between. The V gene's germline CDR1 is LNHDA and CDR2 SQIVND (reference sequence). CDR3 bases: TGTGCCAGTAGTATCAATAGGATCGACAATCAGCCCCAGCATTTT. It yields the protein CASSINRIDNQPQHF.

A few counts support this clonotype. The V call is TRBV10-3, the J call TRBJ2-2; 7 bases are shared with TRBD1. The germline gives CDR1 ENHRY, CDR2 SYGVKD. The CDR3 totals 12 residues. The ends lost 11 bases at V and 6 bases at J; junction bases unmatched: 6. The CDR3 is CAGQVSAGELFF. Here the CDR3 DNA reads TGTGCCGGACAGGTTAGCGCCGGGGAGCTGTTTTTT.

To note about this clonotype: This clone may be a read error of a much larger clone one base away. This sequence joins TRBV25-1 and TRBJ1-1; D might be TRBD1 (6 bases). The CDR3 is 14 amino acids. CDR1 and CDR2 (germline): MGHDK, SYGVNS. DNA for the CDR3: TGTACCAGCAGTCCCGGGACATTGAACACTGAAGCTTTCTTT. Protein: CTSSPGTLNTEAFF.

This clonotype has only a few counts. The chain is built from TRBV10-1 and TRBJ2-7, with 9 positions matching TRBD1. Germline CDR1 reads WNHNN; CDR2 reads SYGVQD (reference sequence). This CDR3 spans 14 amino acids. J was trimmed by 4 bases and V by 3 bases; bases with no gene match: 4. The CDR3 DNA sequence: TGCGCCAGCAGTGAAGCACAGGGGGCTTACGAGCAGTACTTC. Translation gives CASSEAQGAYEQYF.

Note on this clonotype: Since a much larger clone is just one base distant, this may be a read error. In this CDR3 the conserved last residue, phenylalanine or tryptophan, is missing, so a read error is likely. This sequence joins TRBV27 and TRBJ1-1, with D unclear. This CDR3 contains 14 residues. V was cut by 2 bases and J by 1 base, with 8 bases left in between. Per the germline V gene, CDR1 is MNHEY and CDR2 is SMNVEV (reference sequence). The CDR3, as DNA: TGTGCCAGCAGTTTAGGCGCAAGGAACACTGAAGCTTTCTCT. Its translation is CASSLGARNTEAFS.

The gene calls are TRBV29-1 and TRBJ1-1; D not resolved. The ends were cut back, 2 bases at V and 2 bases at J, with 3 bases in the middle. Germline V gene data show CDR1 as SQVTM and CDR2 as ANQGSEA. The CDR3 spans 11 residues. The CDR3 loop is CSVEPNTEAFF. The CDR3, as DNA: TGCAGCGTTGAACCAAACACTGAAGCTTTCTTT. Full variable domain (remainder filled in from reference TRBV29-1 and TRBJ1-1): SAVISQKPSRDICQRGTSLTIQCQVDSQVTMMFWYRQQPGQSLTLIATANQGSEATYESGFVIDKFPISRPNLTFSTLTVSNMSPEDSSIYLCSVEPNTEAFFGQGTRLTVV.

This chain joins TRBV12-5 and TRBJ2-2, with a tentative D call TRBD1 (5 bases). V lost 6 bases and J 6 bases, leaving 8 bases between the germline ends. CDR3 size: 12 residues. Germline-derived CDR1 and CDR2 are LGHNT and FRNRAP. CDR3 coding DNA: TGTGCTAGTGGATCCAGGGCCGGGGAGCTGTTTTTT. Translation gives CASGSRAGELFF. The whole variable domain, remainder taken from reference TRBV12-5 and TRBJ2-2, is DARVTQTPRHKVTEMGQEVTMRCQPILGHNTVFWYRQTMMQGLELLAYFRNRAPLDDSGMPKDRFSAEMPDATLATLKIQPSEPRDSAVYFCASGSRAGELFFGEGSRLTVL.

The V gene is TRBV19, the J gene TRBJ1-2; the match to TRBD1 covers 7 bases. The CDR3 has 15 amino acids. Germline-derived CDR1 and CDR2 are LNHDA and SQIVND (reference sequence). Trimming cost V 8 bases and J 3 bases; bases outside gene matches: 12. CDR3 amino acids: CASAPPGTADYGYTF. The CDR3 nucleotides read TGTGCCAGTGCACCGCCCGGGACAGCAGACTATGGCTACACCTTC.

In its sample, this clonotype was seen many times. This chain joins TRBV11-2 and TRBJ2-4; D is perhaps TRBD2 (6 bases). Germline CDR1 is SGHAT and CDR2 is FQNNGV. The CDR3 consists of 17 residues. V gave up 0 bases and J gave up 2 bases, with 14 bases separating them. In DNA form, the CDR3 reads TGTGCCAGCAGCTTAGACCTCGGGGGATTGACCAAAAACATTCAGTACTTC. Translated: CASSLDLGGLTKNIQYF.